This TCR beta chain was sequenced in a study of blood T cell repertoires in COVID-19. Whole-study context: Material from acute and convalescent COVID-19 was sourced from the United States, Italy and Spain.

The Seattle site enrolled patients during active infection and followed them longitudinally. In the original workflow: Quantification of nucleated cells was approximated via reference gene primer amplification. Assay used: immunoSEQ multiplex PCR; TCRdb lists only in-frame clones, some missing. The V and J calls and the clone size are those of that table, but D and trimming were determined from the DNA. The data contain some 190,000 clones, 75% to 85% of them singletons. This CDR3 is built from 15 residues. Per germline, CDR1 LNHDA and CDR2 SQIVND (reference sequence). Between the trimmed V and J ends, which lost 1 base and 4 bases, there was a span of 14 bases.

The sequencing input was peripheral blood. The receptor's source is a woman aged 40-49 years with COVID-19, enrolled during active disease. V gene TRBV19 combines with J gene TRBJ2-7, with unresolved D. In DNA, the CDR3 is TGTGCCAGTAGTATAGCCCCCAGGATTCTGTACGAGCAGTACTTC. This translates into CASSIAPRILYEQYF.